One TCR beta chain is described in this entry. Antigen: not known. This record comes from a study of T cell responses to AZD1222 COVID-19 vaccine. About the study: Second-dose schedules of about 4 or about 12 weeks were combined. Findings and caveats of the study: Spike-wide coverage was observed for vaccine-associated CD4 TCRs, with dominant responses at 160-218 and 743-854. Spike-specific TCR breadth and depth rose after two AZD1222 doses. Among AZD1222 vaccinees, only 5 to 7 were seropositive at baseline.

The protocol was immunoSEQ multiplex PCR, while the TCRdb copy is restricted to in-frame clones and leaves out a portion. Seen here are 90,000 to 110,000 clones, 87% observed once, and the top ten hold 4.5% to 5.5%. The V and J ends lost 0 bases and 6 bases, in that order; junction bases with no gene match: 10. In germline, CDR1 is KGHDR, CDR2 SFDVKD. The length of the CDR3 is 18 residues. Here the sequenced sample was peripheral blood, taken on day 0 of AZD1222 vaccination. The clonotype was recovered from an adult in good health. The V gene is TRBV24-1, the J gene TRBJ2-1, with TRBD2 matching 10 bases. CDR3 amino acids: CATSDLAPSGRDVNEQFF. The CDR3 DNA reads TGTGCCACCAGTGATTTGGCCCCTAGCGGGAGAGATGTCAATGAGCAGTTCTTC.